These T cell receptor beta chains were read from a single sample in a study of T-cell reconstitution after alpha-beta-depleted transplantation in children. TCRdb re-called the PCR reads through MiXCR, storing one row per CDR3 protein. This sample yields some 250,000 distinct CDR3 sequences, of which about 12% are seen a single time; approximately 2.4% belongs to the top ten. Source: PBMCs from the stem cell graft donor, taken from the stem cell graft. These receptors all come from a human donor who donated a stem cell graft to a child with acute lymphoblastic leukemia. Each CDR3 is given with its conserved first and last residue. The order of the fields is D gene, J gene, clone size, V gene, CDR3 protein, CDR3 DNA. D genes are given only for firm matches. Part of the rows lack a size; the others show once, few, many or a class for expanded clones.

NA | TRBJ2-2 | many | TRBV9 | CASSARVGQAGELFF | TGTGCCAGCAGCGCGCGGGTCGGCCAGGCCGGGGAGCTGTTTTTT
NA | TRBJ2-7 | many | TRBV10-3 | CAISEGLRTAYEQYF | TGTGCCATCAGTGAGGGTCTAAGGACAGCCTACGAGCAGTACTTC
NA | TRBJ1-3 | few | TRBV6-1 | CATQPPGTNTIYF | TGTGCCACCCAACCCCCGGGGACCAACACCATATATTTT
TRBD1 | TRBJ2-5 | many | TRBV5-1 | CASSLAGTGSETQYF | TGCGCCAGCAGCTTGGCCGGGACAGGGTCAGAGACCCAGTACTTC
TRBD1 | TRBJ2-7 | many | TRBV28 | CASSRPWDSSYEQYF | TGTGCCAGCAGCCGGCCCTGGGACAGCTCCTACGAGCAGTACTTC
NA | TRBJ2-7 | many | TRBV5-5 | CASSQIGPGKGYEQYF | TGTGCCAGCAGCCAGATTGGGCCAGGGAAGGGCTACGAGCAGTACTTC
TRBD2 | TRBJ2-2 | many | TRBV25-1 | CASSDWGGANTGELFF | TGTGCCAGCAGTGACTGGGGAGGGGCGAACACCGGGGAGCTGTTTTTT
TRBD1 | TRBJ2-7 | many | TRBV12-3/TRBV12-4 | CARAEQDRGLGVDF | TGTGCCAGGGCGGAGCAGGACAGGGGGCTGGGAGTTGACTTC
NA | TRBJ1-1 | NA | TRBV12-3/TRBV12-4 | CASSRGGSLTEAFF | TGTGCCAGCAGCCGGGGTGGGAGTTTGACTGAAGCTTTCTTT
NA | TRBJ2-7 | many | TRBV9 | CASSVGAGGTYEQYF | TGTGCCAGCAGCGTAGGTGCAGGGGGGACCTACGAGCAGTACTTC
NA | TRBJ2-7 | many | TRBV5-5 | CASSLFGPNTYEQYF | TGTGCCAGCAGCTTGTTCGGGCCCAACACTTACGAGCAGTACTTC
NA | TRBJ1-5 | many | TRBV20-1 | CSARTAKYSNQPQHF | TGCAGTGCTAGGACAGCGAAATATAGCAATCAGCCCCAGCATTTT
NA | TRBJ2-3 | few | TRBV20-1 | CSAIEGFRPDTQYF | TGCAGTGCAATCGAGGGCTTCCGGCCGGATACGCAGTATTTT
NA | TRBJ2-5 | NA | TRBV28 | CASSLGVAQYF | TGTGCCAGCAGTTTGGGGGTGGCCCAGTACTTC
TRBD2 | TRBJ2-5 | many | TRBV28 | CASREPGLAGEETQYF | TGTGCCAGCAGGGAACCGGGACTAGCGGGAGAAGAGACCCAGTACTTC
TRBD1 | TRBJ2-1 | many | TRBV6-2/TRBV6-3 | CASRRQGLNEQFF | TGTGCCAGCAGGAGACAGGGTCTGAATGAGCAGTTCTTC
TRBD1 | TRBJ1-5 | many | TRBV4-2 | CASSQDLTGWQPQHF | TGTGCCAGCAGCCAAGATCTGACAGGGTGGCAGCCCCAGCATTTT
NA | TRBJ2-3 | many | TRBV7-2 | CASSPTTMNLYTDTQYF | TGTGCCAGCAGCCCAACGACTATGAATCTATACACAGATACGCAGTATTTT
TRBD1 | TRBJ1-3 | many | TRBV4-2 | CASSLPSGTGQSSGNTIYF | TGTGCCAGCAGCCTCCCGTCAGGGACAGGGCAGAGCTCTGGAAACACCATATATTTT
NA | TRBJ2-3 | many | TRBV7-7 | CASSSSVVNTQYF | TGTGCCAGCAGCTCCAGCGTCGTAAATACGCAGTATTTT
NA | TRBJ2-3 | many | TRBV11-2 | CASSLVGRAALSTDTQYF | TGTGCCAGCAGCTTAGTCGGTAGGGCCGCATTATCCACAGATACGCAGTATTTT
NA | TRBJ1-1 | few | TRBV20-1 | CSATGAGVNTEAFF | TGCAGTGCCACCGGGGCGGGGGTGAACACTGAAGCTTTCTTT
NA | TRBJ2-4 | many | TRBV5-5 | CASSLRRTKNIQYF | TGTGCCAGCAGCTTGAGGCGGACCAAAAACATTCAGTACTTC
NA | TRBJ2-3 | many | TRBV6-1 | CASSRTFSTDTQYF | TGTGCCAGCAGTCGCACTTTTAGCACAGATACGCAGTATTTT
TRBD1 | TRBJ1-5 | once | TRBV12-3/TRBV12-4 | CTFCLSGTAQPQHF | TGTACCTTCTGTTTATCGGGGACAGCTCAGCCCCAGCATTTT
TRBD1 | TRBJ1-3 | many | TRBV12-3/TRBV12-4 | CASSPTGKNTIYF | TGTGCCAGCAGCCCGACAGGGAAAAACACCATATATTTT
NA | TRBJ2-7 | once | TRBV4-2 | CARSLVRDEQYF | TGTGCCAGGAGCTTGGTGCGCGACGAGCAGTACTTC
TRBD2 | TRBJ2-3 | many | TRBV6-5 | CASSLTSGLMSTQYF | TGTGCCAGCAGTTTGACTAGCGGGTTGATGTCTACGCAGTATTTT
TRBD2 | TRBJ2-6 | many | TRBV28 | CASSLSRTSGTSGANVLTF | TGTGCCAGCAGTTTATCCAGGACTAGCGGGACATCTGGGGCCAACGTCCTGACTTTC
TRBD1 | TRBJ2-5 | few | TRBV5-1 | CASSKGARETQYF | TGCGCCAGCAGCAAGGGGGCGCGAGAGACCCAGTACTTC
NA | TRBJ1-5 | many | TRBV18 | CASSPSGSGNNQPQHF | TGTGCCAGCTCACCTTCAGGCTCCGGTAACAATCAGCCCCAGCATTTT
NA | TRBJ2-7 | many | TRBV12-3/TRBV12-4 | CASRAHYEQYF | TGTGCCAGCCGCGCCCACTACGAGCAGTACTTC
TRBD1 | TRBJ2-7 | many | TRBV9 | CASSVGQGASYEQYF | TGTGCCAGCAGCGTAGGGCAGGGGGCGTCCTACGAGCAGTACTTC
NA | TRBJ2-2 | NA | TRBV3-1 | CASSQLRETGELFF | TGTGCCAGCAGCCAGCTTCGGGAAACCGGGGAGCTGTTTTTT
NA | TRBJ2-7 | once | TRBV6-2/TRBV6-3 | CASSGPPGNSYQQYF | TGTGCCAGCAGCGGCCCCCCAGGGAACTCCTACCAGCAGTACTTC
TRBD2 | TRBJ2-3 | many | TRBV7-2 | CASSPSGLSTDTQYF | TGTGCCAGCAGCCCTAGCGGACTTAGCACAGATACGCAGTATTTT
NA | TRBJ2-6 | many | TRBV29-1 | CSVLGRNSGANVLTF | TGCAGCGTTCTGGGGAGGAACTCTGGGGCCAACGTCCTGACTTTC
NA | TRBJ1-1 | few | TRBV5-1 | CASSLDPIMNTEAFF | TGCGCCAGCAGCTTGGACCCCATCATGAACACTGAAGCTTTCTTT
NA | TRBJ1-2 | NA | TRBV20-1 | CSARDGLTPTYGYTF | TGCAGTGCTAGAGATGGGCTAACTCCGACCTATGGCTACACCTTC